This T cell receptor beta chain was profiled in a study of memory CD4+ T cells and cytomegalovirus serostatus. Germline assignment: CDR1 SEHNR and CDR2 FQNEAQ (reference sequence). The CDR3 sequence is 13 residues long. V lost 1 base, J lost 6 bases, and 9 bases lay in between. Single viable CD3+CD4+CD8-CD45RO+ cells were sorted as the memory CD4+ T cells. This clone was seen a few times. Some clones are missing from TCRdb's copy, which holds only in-frame ones; the method was immunoSEQ multiplex PCR. The data hold 40,000 to 60,000 clones, with about 77% observed a single time. The chain couples TRBV7-9 to TRBJ1-1; D is perhaps TRBD1 (6 bases). This clonotype was sampled from an adult in good health and CMV-seronegative. The specimen sequenced was memory CD4+ T cells from blood. As DNA, the CDR3 is TGTGCCAGCAGCTTAGACGGGGGCCCTGAAGCTTTCTTT. Protein: CASSLDGGPEAFF.